This TCR beta chain was documented in a study of CD4 T cells in relation to SARS-CoV-2 and coronaviruses. At the level of the study: Median patient age was around 42 years, spanning 21 to 72 years. Shared crossreactive spike epitopes were mapped to their HLA restriction. General study findings and limits: No donor gave both pre-pandemic and post-infection samples.

Sequencing used immunoSEQ multiplex PCR; TCRdb keeps in-frame clones, though not all of them. The sample records around 30,000 clones, roughly 76% being singletons. The ends were cut back, 3 bases at V and 6 bases at J, with 11 bases in the middle. Germline V gene sequence: CDR1 LNHDA, CDR2 SQIVND (reference sequence). This CDR3 contains 13 residues. Note on this clone: As yet, its antigen is unknown.

Input material: memory CD4+ T cells from PBMCs, cultured in vitro. This sequence originates from an adult with COVID-19. The V and J genes are TRBV19 and TRBJ1-1, with D unresolved. The CDR3 sequence: CASSISLLSEAFF. DNA of the CDR3: TGTGCCAGTAGTATTTCTTTGTTGTCTGAAGCTTTCTTT.